This TCR beta chain was sequenced for a study of blood T cell repertoires in COVID-19. On the study more broadly: Whether acute or convalescent, the COVID-19 samples came from the United States, Italy and Spain. T cells, B-cell-depleted T cells, or PBMCs provided the cDNA or gDNA that served as material.

Per the study methods: Reference gene primer amplification in the assay estimated nucleated cell counts. Repertoires were generated with immunoSEQ multiplex PCR, while TCRdb's copy carries only in-frame clones and drops some. Clone size and the V and J calls come from that table; the DNA yielded D and trimming. This sample has under 100,000 clones, with 75% to 85% found just once. Germline assignment: CDR1 MNHEY and CDR2 SVGEGT. The V gene lost 5 bases and the J gene lost 2 bases, with 10 bases spanning the gap. The CDR3 loop spans 13 amino acids. Recruited during active infection, patients (from Seattle) were subsequently followed longitudinally.

The sample taken for sequencing was peripheral blood. The chain recombines TRBV6-2 or TRBV6-3 with TRBJ2-7, with D maybe TRBD1 (6 bases). This sequence was found in a man aged 60 to 69 with COVID-19, enrolled during active disease. The CDR3 spells CASSRDTTYEQYF. The CDR3 DNA reads TGTGCCAGCAGTCGGGACACCACCTACGAGCAGTACTTC.